A selection of T cell receptor beta chains follows, all from one sample in a study of T-cell reconstitution after alpha-beta-depleted transplantation in children. TCRdb called the PCR reads again in MiXCR, with one record for every CDR3 protein. Of 250,000 to 400,000 distinct CDR3 sequences listed, 20% to 30% are singletons. Here the sequenced sample was PBMCs, mostly from graft donor cells, taken 180 days after TCRalphabeta/CD19-depleted stem cell transplant. These receptors all stem from a male patient younger than 18 who had a stem cell transplant for acute lymphoblastic leukemia, so the T cells may come from the graft donor. Each CDR3 is given with its conserved first and last residue. The D gene is left open where the match is weak. The size entry is marked missing in some rows and otherwise reads once, few, many or a size class.

len: 17
abundance: -
d_gene: TRBD1
v_gene: TRBV20-1
j_gene: TRBJ2-5
CDR3nt: TGCAGTGCTAGCAGCCCTCGGGACAGGGACATACAAGAGACCCAGTACTTC
CDR3aa: CSASSPRDRDIQETQYF

len: 13
abundance: -
d_gene: -
v_gene: TRBV6-1
j_gene: TRBJ2-1
CDR3nt: TGTGCCAGCACCGCCCTCCTAGACAATGAGCAGTTCTTC
CDR3aa: CASTALLDNEQFF

len: 15
abundance: -
d_gene: TRBD2
v_gene: TRBV14
j_gene: TRBJ2-1
CDR3nt: TGTGCCAGCAGCCGTCTAGCGGGCCCCTACAATGAGCAGTTCTTC
CDR3aa: CASSRLAGPYNEQFF

len: 16
abundance: -
d_gene: -
v_gene: TRBV15
j_gene: TRBJ2-3
CDR3nt: TGTGCCACCAGCAGAGACAGGGTACACCCTAATAGGGCGCAGTATTTT
CDR3aa: CATSRDRVHPNRAQYF

len: 17
abundance: -
d_gene: TRBD1
v_gene: TRBV28
j_gene: TRBJ2-1
CDR3nt: TGTGCCAGCAGTTTTGGGATCACCGGGACAGCCGACAATGAGCAGTTCTTC
CDR3aa: CASSFGITGTADNEQFF

len: 15
abundance: few
d_gene: TRBD2
v_gene: TRBV7-3
j_gene: TRBJ2-1
CDR3nt: TGTGCCAGCAGCTCCCAGCGGGGGACTTACAATGAGCAGTTCTTC
CDR3aa: CASSSQRGTYNEQFF

len: 16
abundance: few
d_gene: -
v_gene: TRBV12-3/TRBV12-4
j_gene: TRBJ1-5
CDR3nt: TGTGCCAGCAGTCCCTTTTGGACAGCTAGCAATCAGCCCCAGCATTTT
CDR3aa: CASSPFWTASNQPQHF

len: 14
abundance: -
d_gene: TRBD1
v_gene: TRBV20-1
j_gene: TRBJ2-5
CDR3nt: TGCAGTGCTAGAGTTACAGGGGTTAGGTTAAACCAGTACTTC
CDR3aa: CSARVTGVRLNQYF

len: 14
abundance: few
d_gene: TRBD1
v_gene: TRBV27
j_gene: TRBJ2-7
CDR3nt: TGTGCCAGCAGTTTGTCAGGGGGCATCTACGAGCAGTACTTC
CDR3aa: CASSLSGGIYEQYF

len: 15
abundance: few
d_gene: TRBD2
v_gene: TRBV20-1
j_gene: TRBJ2-5
CDR3nt: TGCAGTGCTAGAGATCTGGGGGGGAAGAAAGAGACCCAGTACTTC
CDR3aa: CSARDLGGKKETQYF

len: 13
abundance: -
d_gene: -
v_gene: TRBV2
j_gene: TRBJ2-4
CDR3nt: TGTGCCAGCACACGGACAGCCAAAAACATTCAGTACTTC
CDR3aa: CASTRTAKNIQYF

len: 17
abundance: -
d_gene: TRBD1
v_gene: TRBV5-1
j_gene: TRBJ1-6
CDR3nt: TGCGCCAGCAGCGGATTGATTAGGACAGGGGAAAATTCACCCCTCCACTTT
CDR3aa: CASSGLIRTGENSPLHF

len: 14
abundance: -
d_gene: -
v_gene: TRBV11-2
j_gene: TRBJ1-3
CDR3nt: TGTGCCAGCAGGCAATCAGGGGAAAGAAACACCATATATTTT
CDR3aa: CASRQSGERNTIYF

len: 18
abundance: -
d_gene: -
v_gene: TRBV3-1
j_gene: TRBJ2-3
CDR3nt: TGTGCCAGCAGCCAAGGATTCTTGGTCGCAGCGGGCACAGATACGCAGTATTTT
CDR3aa: CASSQGFLVAAGTDTQYF

len: 14
abundance: many
d_gene: TRBD2
v_gene: TRBV20-1
j_gene: TRBJ2-1
CDR3nt: TGCAGTGCTAGAGTTCTAGCGGTATACAATGAGCAGTTCTTC
CDR3aa: CSARVLAVYNEQFF

len: 15
abundance: -
d_gene: -
v_gene: TRBV20-1
j_gene: TRBJ2-5
CDR3nt: TGCAGTGCTAGAGATGGGGGAGGACTCCAAGAGACCCAGTACTTC
CDR3aa: CSARDGGGLQETQYF

len: 14
abundance: many
d_gene: -
v_gene: TRBV27
j_gene: TRBJ2-7
CDR3nt: TGTGCCAGCAGTATGTCGGGACACCTCTACGAGCAGTACTTC
CDR3aa: CASSMSGHLYEQYF

len: 12
abundance: few
d_gene: -
v_gene: TRBV12-3/TRBV12-4
j_gene: TRBJ2-1
CDR3nt: TGTGCCAGCAGCCGACAGGACAATGAGCAGTTCTTC
CDR3aa: CASSRQDNEQFF

len: 15
abundance: -
d_gene: TRBD2
v_gene: TRBV7-3
j_gene: TRBJ2-2
CDR3nt: TGTGCCAGCAGACGTAGCGGGAGGAATGCCGGGGAGCTGTTTTTT
CDR3aa: CASRRSGRNAGELFF

len: 16
abundance: -
d_gene: -
v_gene: TRBV6-1
j_gene: TRBJ2-7
CDR3nt: TGTGCCAGCAGTATTACCACGGGACACAGCTCCTACGAGCAGTACTTC
CDR3aa: CASSITTGHSSYEQYF

len: 11
abundance: -
d_gene: TRBD2
v_gene: TRBV5-1
j_gene: TRBJ2-7
CDR3nt: TGCGCCAGCACCACGGGAGGACGGCAGTACTTC
CDR3aa: CASTTGGRQYF

len: 14
abundance: few
d_gene: -
v_gene: TRBV5-1
j_gene: TRBJ2-1
CDR3nt: TGCGCCAGCAGCTTGGTCCGGGATGGTAATGAGCAGTTCTTC
CDR3aa: CASSLVRDGNEQFF

len: 15
abundance: -
d_gene: TRBD1
v_gene: TRBV28
j_gene: TRBJ2-5
CDR3nt: TGTGCCAGCAACCCGACAGGGGGGTACCAAGAGACCCAGTACTTC
CDR3aa: CASNPTGGYQETQYF

len: 15
abundance: few
d_gene: TRBD2
v_gene: TRBV5-1
j_gene: TRBJ2-1
CDR3nt: TGCGCCAGCAGCTTGGCCAGTCTAGCGGGAGTTGAGCAGTTCTTC
CDR3aa: CASSLASLAGVEQFF

len: 16
abundance: -
d_gene: TRBD2
v_gene: TRBV4-2
j_gene: TRBJ2-7
CDR3nt: TGTGCCAGCAGCCAACTCCGACTAGCGGGAGCCTACGAGCAGTACTTC
CDR3aa: CASSQLRLAGAYEQYF

len: 14
abundance: few
d_gene: -
v_gene: TRBV13
j_gene: TRBJ2-1
CDR3nt: TGTGCCAGCAGCCCCGGGCCCAGCGGAAATGAGCAGTTCTTC
CDR3aa: CASSPGPSGNEQFF

len: 12
abundance: -
d_gene: -
v_gene: TRBV20-1
j_gene: TRBJ2-7
CDR3nt: TGCAGTGCTACCCCAGGGACCTACGAGCAGTACTTC
CDR3aa: CSATPGTYEQYF

len: 14
abundance: few
d_gene: -
v_gene: TRBV2
j_gene: TRBJ1-5
CDR3nt: TGTGCCAGCAGAGCGCAGGGCAGCAATCAGCCCCAGCATTTT
CDR3aa: CASRAQGSNQPQHF

len: 15
abundance: -
d_gene: -
v_gene: TRBV5-6
j_gene: TRBJ2-5
CDR3nt: TGTGCCAGCAGCTTGGCAGGGGCGTCTTTAGAGACCCAGTACTTC
CDR3aa: CASSLAGASLETQYF

len: 15
abundance: -
d_gene: TRBD2
v_gene: TRBV7-2
j_gene: TRBJ2-3
CDR3nt: TGTGCCAGCAGCTCTGCTAGCGGCCCCACAGATACGCAGTATTTT
CDR3aa: CASSSASGPTDTQYF

len: 18
abundance: -
d_gene: -
v_gene: TRBV5-1
j_gene: TRBJ1-2
CDR3nt: TGCGCCAGCAGACGAACCCTGTGGGAATGGGAACGCTACTATGGCTACACCTTC
CDR3aa: CASRRTLWEWERYYGYTF

len: 18
abundance: -
d_gene: -
v_gene: TRBV27
j_gene: TRBJ2-3
CDR3nt: TGTGCCAGCAGTTTCCGAACACAGGGAGGGGTGCGAACAGATACGCAGTATTTT
CDR3aa: CASSFRTQGGVRTDTQYF

len: 14
abundance: few
d_gene: TRBD2
v_gene: TRBV12-3/TRBV12-4
j_gene: TRBJ2-5
CDR3nt: TGTGCCAGCTACGCTAGCTGGGGGGGAGAGACCCAGTACTTC
CDR3aa: CASYASWGGETQYF

len: 15
abundance: -
d_gene: TRBD1
v_gene: TRBV6-1
j_gene: TRBJ1-1
CDR3nt: TGTGCCAGCAGTCGCAAGGAGGGGGCGAACACTGAAGCTTTCTTT
CDR3aa: CASSRKEGANTEAFF

len: 17
abundance: few
d_gene: TRBD2
v_gene: TRBV7-6
j_gene: TRBJ2-3
CDR3nt: TGTGCCAGCAGCTTAGGTAGTCGACTAGCGGGCACAGATACGCAGTATTTT
CDR3aa: CASSLGSRLAGTDTQYF

len: 13
abundance: few
d_gene: TRBD1
v_gene: TRBV10-3
j_gene: TRBJ1-1
CDR3nt: TGTGCCATCGGACAGGACCCACTCACTGAAGCTTTCTTT
CDR3aa: CAIGQDPLTEAFF

len: 13
abundance: many
d_gene: -
v_gene: TRBV5-1
j_gene: TRBJ2-7
CDR3nt: TGCGCCAGCGGACGCGGCGGAGCCGGGGAGCAGTACTTC
CDR3aa: CASGRGGAGEQYF

len: 15
abundance: -
d_gene: TRBD2
v_gene: TRBV20-1
j_gene: TRBJ2-4
CDR3nt: TGCAGTGCTAGCGGAGCGGGAGGGGAGTCAAACATTCAGTACTTC
CDR3aa: CSASGAGGESNIQYF